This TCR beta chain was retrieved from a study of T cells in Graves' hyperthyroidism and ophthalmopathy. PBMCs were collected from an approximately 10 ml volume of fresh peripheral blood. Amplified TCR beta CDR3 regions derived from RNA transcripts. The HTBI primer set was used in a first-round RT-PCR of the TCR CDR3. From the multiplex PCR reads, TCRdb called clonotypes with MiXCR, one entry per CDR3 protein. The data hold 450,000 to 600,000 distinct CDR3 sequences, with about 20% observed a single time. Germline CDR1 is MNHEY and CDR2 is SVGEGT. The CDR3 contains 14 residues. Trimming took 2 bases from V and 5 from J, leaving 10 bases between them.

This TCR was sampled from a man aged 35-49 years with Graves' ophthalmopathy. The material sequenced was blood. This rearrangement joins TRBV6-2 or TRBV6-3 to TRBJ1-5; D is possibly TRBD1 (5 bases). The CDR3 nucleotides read TGTGCCAGCAGTTACGCAGGGAAATATCAGCCCCAGCATTTT. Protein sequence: CASSYAGKYQPQHF.